One and the same sample provided the 16 T cell receptor beta chains below, sequenced in a study of graft-versus-host responses after intestinal transplantation. Clones were read by immunoSEQ multiplex PCR, and TCRdb kept only the in-frame ones, dropping some. The sample lists approximately 110,000 clones; about 92% were seen once. These receptors' antigens are unknown. This sample comprised unstimulated CD4+ T cells sorted from spleen or lymph node cells, obtained before transplant. The source of these receptors is a human donor who was the organ donor for an intestinal transplant.

This chain uses TRBV6-1 with TRBJ1-2; tentative D call: TRBD1 (5 bases). The V gene's germline CDR1 is MNHNS and CDR2 SASEGT. V gave up 6 bases and J gave up 6 bases, with 14 bases separating them. The CDR3 extends over 13 amino acids. In nucleotides, the CDR3 is TGTGCCAGCAGCTTATCCGGGACGAATGGCTACACCTTC. It specifies CASSLSGTNGYTF.

The V and J genes are TRBV27 and TRBJ2-6, with 9 bases fitting TRBD1. V trimming: 6 bases; J trimming: 0 bases; junction bases outside the gene matches: 15. CDR1 is MNHEY, CDR2 SMNVEV, per germline (reference sequence). The length of the CDR3 is 20 residues. Here the CDR3 reads CASSPMTGTGHNSGANVLTF. The CDR3 DNA sequence: TGTGCCAGCAGCCCTATGACCGGGACAGGGCATAACTCTGGGGCCAACGTCCTGACTTTC.

The chain couples TRBV30 to TRBJ2-2; D is unclear. There are 12 residues in the CDR3. V lost 8 bases to trimming and J lost 5 bases, with 12 bases between them. Germline CDR1 GTSNPN, CDR2 SVGIG (reference sequence). CDR3 in DNA: TGTGCCGCACTCTGGGTGACCGGGGAGCTGTTTTTT. Amino acids: CAALWVTGELFF.

This clone was detected once. The V call is TRBV5-1, the J call TRBJ1-2, with D uncertain. Trimming took off 4 bases at V and 3 bases at J, with 13 bases between the two ends. Germline V gene lookup returns CDR1 SGHRS and CDR2 YFSETQ. The CDR3 consists of 14 residues. The CDR3 DNA is TGCGCCAGCAGCCAAGACGACGGATACTATGGCTACACCTTC. It encodes CASSQDDGYYGYTF.

The chain uses TRBV6-1 and TRBJ1-4; D might be TRBD1 (5 bases). Between the trimmed V and J ends, which lost 2 bases and 8 bases, there was a span of 9 bases. Germline assignment: CDR1 MNHNS and CDR2 SASEGT. The CDR3 spans 13 residues. The CDR3 region has the DNA TGTGCCAGCAGTGAAAGGGGACGGGAAAAACTGTTTTTT. Its translation: CASSERGREKLFF.

The gene calls are TRBV13 and TRBJ1-1; D unclear. The germline CDR1 and CDR2 sequences are PRHDT and FYEKMQ (reference sequence). The CDR3 covers 13 residues. With 6 bases removed from V and 13 bases from J, the gap between germline ends came to 21 bases. DNA for the CDR3: TGTGCCAGCAGTTTCGGTTTGGCCGGGCACGGTTTCTTT. This translates into CASSFGLAGHGFF. Variable domain in full (rest from reference TRBV13 and TRBJ1-1): AAGVIQSPRHLIKEKRETATLKCYPIPRHDTVYWYQQGPGQDPQFLISFYEKMQSDKGSIPDRFSAQQFSDYHSELNMSSLELGDSALYFCASSFGLAGHGFFGQGTRLTVV.

This clone has only one observation. V usage is TRBV7-2 and J usage is TRBJ2-3; D remains ambiguous. Germline values: CDR1 SGHTA, CDR2 FQGNSA. There are 13 residues in the CDR3. V lost 3 bases, J lost 0 bases, and 4 bases lay in between. CDR3 sequence reads: CASSFASTDTQYF. In DNA, the CDR3 is TGTGCCAGCAGCTTCGCGAGCACAGATACGCAGTATTTT.

The chain has TRBV11-3 and TRBJ2-2, with unresolved D. V was trimmed by 4 bases and J by 9 bases, leaving 6 bases between them. This CDR3 has 11 amino acids. Germline lookup yields CDR1 SGHNT and CDR2 YENEEA. This CDR3 reads CASSSERELFF. DNA for the CDR3: TGTGCCAGCAGCTCCGAGCGGGAGCTGTTTTTT.

The chain combines TRBV4-1 with TRBJ2-7; D is perhaps TRBD2 (6 bases). The ends were cut back, 0 bases at V and 3 bases at J, with 15 bases in the middle. Germline V lookup: CDR1 MGHRA, CDR2 YSYEKL. The CDR3 loop spans 16 amino acids. CDR3 residues: CASSQDRLVSSYEQYF. The CDR3 nucleotides read TGCGCCAGCAGCCAAGACCGACTAGTTTCTAGCTACGAGCAGTACTTC.

The chain carries TRBV19 and TRBJ2-7; tentatively, D is TRBD1 or TRBD2 (5 bases each). Trimming cost V 5 bases and J 0 bases, with 14 bases left between them. CDR1 is LNHDA, CDR2 SQIVND, per germline (reference sequence). This CDR3 comprises 15 residues. CDR3 in amino acids: CASSDYGTGSYEQYF. CDR3 nucleotides: TGTGCCAGTAGTGATTACGGGACGGGCTCCTACGAGCAGTACTTC.

The chain joins TRBV5-1 to TRBJ2-7; tentatively, D is TRBD1 (6 bases). The CDR3 length is 14 residues. Trimming removed 0 bases from V and 7 bases from J, with 14 bases in between. Germline V gives CDR1 SGHRS, CDR2 YFSETQ. CDR3 in DNA: TGCGCCAGCAGCTTGGACCCCGGGACATGGGAGCAGTACTTC. Protein sequence: CASSLDPGTWEQYF.

This chain links TRBV7-9 with TRBJ2-3, with TRBD2 identical over 7 bases. This CDR3 is built from 17 residues. J gave up 3 bases and V 7 bases, and 16 bases lay outside the gene matches. Germline CDR1 SEHNR, CDR2 FQNEAQ (reference sequence). The CDR3 coding sequence is TGTGCCAGCACCGGGGGGAGGTCCGGGAGTATAACAGATACGCAGTATTTT. It encodes CASTGGRSGSITDTQYF. Looking up the rest from reference TRBV7-9 and TRBJ2-3 gives the full variable domain: DTGVSQNPRHKITKRGQNVTFRCDPISEHNRLYWYRQTLGQGPEFLTYFQNEAQLEKSRLLSDRFSAERPKGSFSTLEIQRTEQGDSAMYLCASTGGRSGSITDTQYFGPGTRLTVL.

The count of this clone is one. This sequence joins TRBV9 and TRBJ2-3; unclear D gene. Germline CDR1 SGDLS, CDR2 YYNGEE. V shed 0 bases and J shed 0 bases, with 5 bases lying between them. The CDR3 has 14 amino acids. The CDR3 sequence is CASSVVGSTDTQYF. DNA for the CDR3: TGTGCCAGCAGCGTAGTAGGGAGCACAGATACGCAGTATTTT. Complete variable domain (other parts from reference TRBV9 and TRBJ2-3): DSGVTQTPKHLITATGQRVTLRCSPRSGDLSVYWYQQSLDQGLQFLIQYYNGEERAKGNILERFSAQQFPDLHSELNLSSLELGDSALYFCASSVVGSTDTQYFGPGTRLTVL.

DNA of the CDR3: TGTGCCAGCAGCGTATCAGGGGTGAGTGAGCAGTTCTTC. As protein: CASSVSGVSEQFF. The chain carries TRBV5-4 and TRBJ2-1, with D perhaps matching TRBD1 (6 bases). Germline values: CDR1 SGHNT, CDR2 YYREEE (reference sequence). This CDR3 has 13 amino acids. Deletions cut 4 bases from V and 9 bases from J, with 14 bases between.

The chain uses TRBV4-2 and TRBJ2-2; 7 bases line up with TRBD2. The ends lost 11 bases at V and 5 bases at J; junction bases unmatched: 8. The CDR3 contains 13 residues. Germline loops: CDR1 LGHNA, CDR2 YNFKEQ. The CDR3 region has the DNA TGTGCCTCGGGACTACCCAGAACCGGGGAGCTGTTTTTT. Protein sequence: CASGLPRTGELFF.

This chain links TRBV2 with TRBJ1-6; TRBD1 matches 9 bases. Per the germline V gene, CDR1 is SNHLY and CDR2 is FYNNEI. With V trimmed by 4 bases and J by 10 bases, 2 bases remained unmatched. The CDR3 totals 13 residues. CDR3 DNA: TGTGCCAGCAGTGGGACAGGGGACTCACCCCTCCACTTT. Its translation is CASSGTGDSPLHF.